A selection of T cell receptor beta chains follows, all from one sample in a study of blood T cell repertoires in COVID-19. Libraries were prepared by immunoSEQ multiplex PCR; TCRdb keeps only in-frame clonotypes and omits some of them. Seen here are about 320,000 clones, roughly 89% observed once, and the top ten hold more than 8.5%. Sequencing was done on a sample of PBMCs or T cells enriched from blood (not recorded which). The receptors here all came from a woman aged 18-29 years who had recovered from COVID-19. Both conserved end residues are part of each CDR3. Each record gives: CDR3 DNA, CDR3 protein, J gene, clone size, D gene, V gene, CDR3 length. The D gene is left open where the match is weak. Not all rows give a size; the values are once, few, many and, for expanded clones, a class.

TGCAGCGTTGACGGGGGGAATGAAAAACTGTTTTTT,CSVDGGNEKLFF,TRBJ1-4,few,NA,TRBV29-1,12
TGTGCCAGCTCACCACGCCTGGAGAGCGGAAACACCATATATTTT,CASSPRLESGNTIYF,TRBJ1-3,NA,NA,TRBV18,15
TGCGCCACCTCGGGGGGGGATAGCAATCAGCCCCAGCATTTT,CATSGGDSNQPQHF,TRBJ1-5,NA,NA,TRBV10-1,14
TGTGCCAGCAGCCAAGTTAGCGGGGGGCCGGGTGAGCAGTTCTTC,CASSQVSGGPGEQFF,TRBJ2-1,NA,TRBD2,TRBV4-2,15
TGTGCCAGCAGCTTAGGACAGGGGGCTTACGGCTACACCTTC,CASSLGQGAYGYTF,TRBJ1-2,NA,TRBD1,TRBV7-9,14
TGTGCCATCAGTGATAGTCCGGGTGTGGGCAATCAGCCCCAGCATTTT,CAISDSPGVGNQPQHF,TRBJ1-5,NA,NA,TRBV10-3,16
TGTGCCAGCAGTTTAAAGGCTAGTCACTTCTACGAGCAGTACTTC,CASSLKASHFYEQYF,TRBJ2-7,NA,NA,TRBV27,15
TGTGCCAGCAGCTTAGATCCTAGTTCTTACGAGCAGTACTTC,CASSLDPSSYEQYF,TRBJ2-7,few,NA,TRBV11-2,14
TGTGCCAGCAACGGGGGGGGTAACACCGGGGAGCTGTTTTTT,CASNGGGNTGELFF,TRBJ2-2,NA,TRBD2,TRBV6-6,14
TGTGCCAGTAGCTTGTATGACTATGGCTACACCTTC,CASSLYDYGYTF,TRBJ1-2,NA,NA,TRBV5-6,12
TGTGCCAGCAGCTCGACATCCCCTCAGGCAGGGGGCATTTCGAACATTCAGTACTTC,CASSSTSPQAGGISNIQYF,TRBJ2-4,NA,TRBD1,TRBV7-6,19
TGCGCCAGCAGCCAACCCCTGGGACAGGGGAACACTGAAGCTTTCTTT,CASSQPLGQGNTEAFF,TRBJ1-1,NA,TRBD1,TRBV4-3,16
TGTGCCAGCAGCCTGCACAGCGGGGCGTACGAGCAGTACTTC,CASSLHSGAYEQYF,TRBJ2-7,NA,TRBD2,TRBV27,14
TGTGCCAGCAGCAAGGGGACAGGGGGCGAAGCTAACTATGGCTACACCTTC,CASSKGTGGEANYGYTF,TRBJ1-2,NA,TRBD1,TRBV16,17
TGTGCCAGTAGTATGAGACAGGTCAACACTGAAGCTTTCTTT,CASSMRQVNTEAFF,TRBJ1-1,NA,NA,TRBV19,14
TGCGCCAGCAGCATGTCTCCGGGACTAGCGAACACCGGGGAGCTGTTTTTT,CASSMSPGLANTGELFF,TRBJ2-2,NA,TRBD2,TRBV5-1,17
TGTGCCAGCCAGGGGGCCGGCACCGGGGAGCTGTTTTTT,CASQGAGTGELFF,TRBJ2-2,once,TRBD1,TRBV12-3/TRBV12-4,13
TGTGCCAGCAGTGTTTCAGGGGGCACTGAAGCTTTCTTT,CASSVSGGTEAFF,TRBJ1-1,once,TRBD1,TRBV2,13
TGCAGTGCTAGTGGAGGGGGGGGATACGAGCAGTACTTC,CSASGGGGYEQYF,TRBJ2-7,NA,NA,TRBV20-1,13
TGTGCCAGTAGTACGCCCGGGTCGTCAGAACTAGCCAAAAACATTCAGTACTTC,CASSTPGSSELAKNIQYF,TRBJ2-4,NA,NA,TRBV19,18
TGTGCCAGCAGTGAGATACAGGGGAGCTCCTACAATGAGCAGTTCTTC,CASSEIQGSSYNEQFF,TRBJ2-1,few,TRBD1,TRBV2,16
TGTGCCTGGACAGGGGGGAACTATGGCTACACCTTC,CAWTGGNYGYTF,TRBJ1-2,few,TRBD1,TRBV30,12
TGTGCCAGTAGTATAGCGGCAGGGGGCCATGGCTACACCTTC,CASSIAAGGHGYTF,TRBJ1-2,NA,TRBD1,TRBV19,14
TGTGCCAGCAGCTCGGACAGGGTCCGGAGAACTAATGAAAAACTGTTTTTT,CASSSDRVRRTNEKLFF,TRBJ1-4,NA,TRBD1,TRBV7-8,17
TGCAGCGTTGCTGGTCGGCGGAAAGAGCAGTTCTTC,CSVAGRRKEQFF,TRBJ2-1,NA,NA,TRBV29-1,12
TGTGCCTGGTCCGGGAATGGGATTGAAGCTTTCTTT,CAWSGNGIEAFF,TRBJ1-1,NA,NA,TRBV30,12
TGTGCCAGTCATGGACAGGGGTGGACGCGCAATCAGCCCCAGCATTTT,CASHGQGWTRNQPQHF,TRBJ1-5,NA,TRBD1,TRBV19,16
TGTGCCAGCAACCTACGACAGGGAATGAACACTGAAGCTTTCTTT,CASNLRQGMNTEAFF,TRBJ1-1,NA,TRBD1,TRBV13,15
TGTGCCAGTAGTAATGACAGAAGTAATGAAAAACTGTTTTTT,CASSNDRSNEKLFF,TRBJ1-4,NA,NA,TRBV19,14
TGTGCCTGGAGTATAGGGGGCTATGGCTACACCTTC,CAWSIGGYGYTF,TRBJ1-2,NA,NA,TRBV30,12
TGTGCCAGCAGCGAATCAAGAGGCTCTGAAGCTTTCTTT,CASSESRGSEAFF,TRBJ1-1,NA,NA,TRBV5-4,13
TGTGCCAGCAGCAAAGGGCCCAGACAGGGCGGTCAGCCCCAGCATTTT,CASSKGPRQGGQPQHF,TRBJ1-5,NA,NA,TRBV21-1,16
TGTGCCAGCAGTTTATCGACAGGGCGGCGGGAAGCTTTCTTT,CASSLSTGRREAFF,TRBJ1-1,NA,TRBD1,TRBV28,14
TGTGCCAGCAGCTTAATTTCCCAAGCGGCGTACACCTTC,CASSLISQAAYTF,TRBJ1-2,NA,NA,TRBV7-3,13
TGTGCCAGCAGTCCCGGGGGATTGCCCTATGGCTACACCTTC,CASSPGGLPYGYTF,TRBJ1-2,NA,NA,TRBV6-5,14
TGTGCCAGTAGTATTGGGACAGGGGTCACTCGATCTCGGTCTGGGGCCAACGTCCTGACTTTC,CASSIGTGVTRSRSGANVLTF,TRBJ2-6,NA,TRBD1,TRBV19,21
TGTGCCAGCAGTTTGCGGAGATATGAAAAACTGTTTTTT,CASSLRRYEKLFF,TRBJ1-4,once,NA,TRBV28,13
TGTGCCAGCAGTGCGTCCTACGAGCAGTACTTC,CASSASYEQYF,TRBJ2-7,NA,NA,TRBV7-9,11
TGTGCCAGTAGTATACTGGGGGCCGGAGAAGAAAAACTGTTTTTT,CASSILGAGEEKLFF,TRBJ1-4,NA,NA,TRBV19,15
TGCGCCAGCAGCCAAGAGTGGGGACAGAACTACGAGCAGTACTTC,CASSQEWGQNYEQYF,TRBJ2-7,NA,TRBD1,TRBV4-3,15
TGTGCCAGCAGCTTAGCTGCAGGGGGCGCGGCAGAGACCCAGTACTTC,CASSLAAGGAAETQYF,TRBJ2-5,NA,TRBD1,TRBV7-2,16
TGTGCCATCAGTGCCGGAGGTGAAGAGACCCAGTACTTC,CAISAGGEETQYF,TRBJ2-5,NA,NA,TRBV10-3,13
TGCGCCAGCAGCTTGGGACAGGGGTATGACGGTGGCTACACCTTC,CASSLGQGYDGGYTF,TRBJ1-2,NA,TRBD1,TRBV5-1,15
TGTGCCAGCAGTCCCTGGGTGGAGATTAACTATGGCTACACCTTC,CASSPWVEINYGYTF,TRBJ1-2,NA,NA,TRBV6-6,15
TGTGCCAGCAGTGAAGACTTTCAGGGCTACAATCAGCCCCAGCATTTT,CASSEDFQGYNQPQHF,TRBJ1-5,NA,NA,TRBV2,16
TGTGCCAGCAGTGATTCTAGCAAGACCGGGGAGCTGTTTTTT,CASSDSSKTGELFF,TRBJ2-2,NA,NA,TRBV25-1,14